This T cell receptor beta chain was sequenced in a study of vaccination and CD4 T cells after COVID-19. About the study: Overlapping peptides covering the spike proteins of SARS-CoV-2, HCoV-NL63, HCoV-OC43 and HCoV-229E were added to stimulate cells. In the control cultures, a CEFX pool, an HIV-1 Nef pool, or no peptide was supplied.

At the Johns Hopkins FTIC core, DNA taken from cultured CD4+ T cells was sequenced by way of the Oncomine TCR Beta short-read assay. Investigators obtained genomic DNA by extraction from cultured CD4+ T cells. TCRdb re-derived calls from the PCR reads in MiXCR, one entry per CDR3 protein. Of thousands of distinct CDR3 sequences in the sample, 60% were seen once. Treatment indicated: roughly 10-day PBMC culture with coronavirus spike peptide pools or control peptides (ViraFEST assay). Harvesting of the unexposed donor's CD4+ T cells predated the COVID-19 pandemic (2011-2018). Study-level points and caveats: Among those convalescent, a median roughly 90% of reactive clones emerged solely post-vaccination.

On this clonotype: Its specificity is not known.

This receptor was taken from a human donor in good health. Material: CD4+ T cells from blood, cultured in vitro.

The DNA of the CDR3 is TGTGCCAGTAGTACTTCCACCGGGACAAGTTATGGCTACACCTTC. Its translation is CASSTSTGTSYGYTF. The V and J genes are TRBV19 and TRBJ1-2, with D perhaps TRBD1 (6 bases). Germline loops: CDR1 LNHDA, CDR2 SQIVND (reference sequence). V lost 4 bases and J 5 bases, leaving 17 bases between the germline ends. The CDR3 totals 15 residues. Full variable domain (rest looked up from reference TRBV19 and TRBJ1-2): DGGITQSPKYLFRKEGQNVTLSCEQNLNHDAMYWYRQDPGQGLRLIYYSQIVNDFQKGDIAEGYSVSREKKESFPLTVTSAQKNPTAFYLCASSTSTGTSYGYTFGSGTRLTVV.